A single sample gave rise to the 25 T cell receptor beta chains below, sequenced in a study of response to subunit inactivated influenza vaccine (dated by TCRdb to about 2018). Receptor amplification or capture employed RT-PCR. The instrument given in TCRdb is Illumina HiSeq 2500. Using fastp trimming at Q25 and MiXCR clonotype assembly, TCRdb reanalyzed the public sequencing data and kept in-frame beta chains. Rows are combined by CDR3 protein, so each entry shows the most common genes and DNA. The sample table lists hundreds of thousands of distinct CDR3 sequences, about 20% of them with a count of one. The ten largest account for under 13% of the sample. This specimen consisted of PBMCs from blood, obtained less than 22 months after vaccination. These receptor sequences come from a man between 50 and 75 years old who received an inactivated influenza vaccine. Donor details come from another sample of the same person, matched by shared clones.

The chain recombines TRBV30 with TRBJ1-1, with a weak D call TRBD1 (6 bases). The CDR3 has 13 residues. Trimming removed 4 bases from V and 12 bases from J, with 21 bases in between. Germline V gene sequence: CDR1 GTSNPN, CDR2 SVGIG (reference sequence). CDR3 loop: CAWTSGLRGRTFF. CDR3 sequence (DNA): TGTGCCTGGACCAGTGGATTGCGGGGGCGGACTTTCTTT. The full variable domain, its missing parts supplied by reference TRBV30 and TRBJ1-1, is SQTIHQWPATLVQPVGSPLSLECTVEGTSNPNLYWYRQAAGRGLQLLFYSVGIGQISSEVPQNLSASRPQDRQFILSSKKLLLSDSGFYLCAWTSGLRGRTFFGQGTRLTVV.

There are a few counts of this clonotype. The chain carries TRBV6-2 or TRBV6-3 and TRBJ2-7; 14 nucleotides align to TRBD2. This CDR3 contains 14 residues. Germline lookup yields CDR1 MNHEY and CDR2 SVGEGT. V lost 6 bases, J lost 7 bases, and 5 bases stayed unmatched. CDR3 bases: TGTGCCAGCAGCCAAGGGACTAGCGGGAGTGAGCAGTACTTC. This encodes CASSQGTSGSEQYF.

This clonotype was recorded at least ten times. V is TRBV20-1 and J is TRBJ1-1; 7 bases align to TRBD1. The CDR3 runs 15 residues. Germline V CDR1 and CDR2: DFQATT, SNEGSKA (reference sequence). Unmatched junction bases numbered 7, after V lost 2 bases and J lost 1 base. CDR3 sequence: CSARSLNRGNTEAFF. In DNA form, the CDR3 reads TGCAGTGCTAGAAGCTTAAACAGGGGGAACACTGAAGCTTTCTTT.

This clonotype was found a few times. CDR3 in amino acids: CASTRDRVRNSPLHF. Here the CDR3 DNA reads TGTGCCAGCACCCGGGACAGGGTACGGAATTCACCCCTCCACTTT. V is TRBV6-1 and J is TRBJ1-6; 9 bases agree with TRBD1. V lost 7 bases, J lost 7 bases, and 8 bases stayed unmatched. Germline loops: CDR1 MNHNS, CDR2 SASEGT. The CDR3 sequence is 15 residues long.

V is TRBV5-1 and J is TRBJ2-1, with 9 bases matching TRBD2. The CDR3 runs to 13 residues. CDR1 and CDR2 (germline): SGHRS, YFSETQ. Trimming cost V 2 bases and J 12 bases; bases outside gene matches: 6. The CDR3 DNA sequence: TGCGCCAGCAGCTTTCGGCGGGGGGGCGCGCAGTTCTTC. Translation gives CASSFRRGGAQFF.

This clonotype has more than one count but fewer than ten. The chain recombines TRBV29-1 with TRBJ2-7; 10 positions match TRBD2. Germline V gene lookup returns CDR1 SQVTM and CDR2 ANQGSEA. This CDR3 comprises 14 residues. Trimming took 4 bases from V and 0 from J; bases not matched to a gene: 3. The CDR3 is CSVGTSGLSYEQYF. The DNA of the CDR3 is TGCAGCGTTGGGACTAGCGGTCTCTCCTACGAGCAGTACTTC.

Only a few counts were recorded for this clonotype. The chain employs TRBV6-2 or TRBV6-3 and TRBJ2-7; the D gene is possibly TRBD2 (5 bases). V lost 0 bases and J 0 bases, leaving 9 bases between the germline ends. The V gene's germline CDR1 is MNHEY and CDR2 SVGEGT. The CDR3 runs to 15 residues. CDR3 DNA sequence: TGTGCCAGCAGTTACTCGAGGGCCGCCTCCTACGAGCAGTACTTC. Protein sequence: CASSYSRAASYEQYF.

This clonotype was observed a few times. CDR3 protein: CASSQEPGRGYGYTF. Here the CDR3 DNA reads TGCGCCAGCAGCCAGGAACCTGGGCGCGGCTATGGCTACACCTTC. The chain has TRBV4-1 and TRBJ1-2; unclear D gene. CDR3 size: 15 residues. Trimming cost V 3 bases and J 4 bases, with 15 bases left between them. Germline V lookup: CDR1 MGHRA, CDR2 YSYEKL.

This clonotype was seen repeatedly, ten times or more. The rearrangement joins TRBV10-3 to TRBJ1-3; 10 bases align to TRBD1. The CDR3 runs to 14 residues. The germline V gene encodes CDR1 ENHRY and CDR2 SYGVKD. The trim removed 11 bases at V and 4 bases at J, leaving 8 bases unmatched. Here the CDR3 reads CALGTGARGNTIYF. CDR3 bases: TGTGCCCTGGGGACAGGGGCGAGAGGAAACACCATATATTTT.

The chain has TRBV3-1 and TRBJ1-1; TRBD1 might be the D (6 bases). Deletions cut 0 bases from V and 4 bases from J, with 15 bases between. Germline V gene data show CDR1 as LGHDT and CDR2 as YNNKEL (reference sequence). The CDR3 has 16 residues. The CDR3 sequence is CASSQDMAIGGTEAFF. The CDR3 DNA follows: TGTGCCAGCAGCCAAGATATGGCGATAGGGGGCACTGAAGCTTTCTTT.

At least ten counts were recorded for this clonotype. V usage is TRBV5-1 and J usage is TRBJ1-1, with TRBD1 identical over 11 bases. V was clipped by 4 bases and J by 0 bases; unmatched bases: 5. This CDR3 contains 16 residues. Germline assignment: CDR1 SGHRS and CDR2 YFSETQ. CDR3 region: CASSPRTGGLNTEAFF. CDR3 nucleotide sequence: TGCGCCAGCAGCCCTAGGACAGGGGGCTTGAACACTGAAGCTTTCTTT.

V is TRBV28 and J is TRBJ1-5, with 9 bases aligning to TRBD1. With V trimmed by 3 bases and J by 2 bases, 8 bases remained unmatched. The CDR3 spans 17 residues. CDR1 and CDR2 from the germline V gene are MDHEN and SYDVKM. CDR3 nucleotides: TGTGCCAGCAGTTTTCCGCCGGGACAGGGAGGCAATCAGCCCCAGCATTTT. This codes for CASSFPPGQGGNQPQHF.

The chain is built from TRBV5-1 and TRBJ1-1; no clear D gene. V lost 2 bases and J lost 2, with 7 bases in between. This CDR3 region has 13 residues. Germline V lookup: CDR1 SGHRS, CDR2 YFSETQ. CDR3 sequence reads: CASSFGDNTEAFF. CDR3 nucleotides: TGCGCCAGCAGCTTCGGAGACAACACTGAAGCTTTCTTT.

The J gene is TRBJ1-3, the V gene TRBV9; 8 bases are a match to TRBD1. The trim removed 3 bases at V and 6 bases at J, leaving 11 bases unmatched. This CDR3 comprises 16 residues. Germline CDR1 reads SGDLS; CDR2 reads YYNGEE. The DNA of the CDR3 is TGTGCCAGCAGCGCAAACGACAGGGGAGCCGTAAACACCATATATTTT. The encoded protein is CASSANDRGAVNTIYF.

This chain uses TRBV4-3 with TRBJ1-1; TRBD1 might be the D (5 bases). The CDR3 runs 14 residues. Deletions cut 3 bases from V and 4 bases from J, with 12 bases between. The germline gives CDR1 LGHNA, CDR2 YSLEER. CDR3: CASSQDMRGTEAFF. CDR3 nucleotides: TGCGCCAGCAGCCAGGATATGAGGGGCACTGAAGCTTTCTTT.

The rearrangement links TRBV7-2 to TRBJ2-2; D is uncertain. Trimming pared 1 base from V and 7 bases from J, leaving 4 bases between. The CDR3 runs 12 residues. In germline, CDR1 is SGHTA, CDR2 FQGNSA. This chain's CDR3 is CASSLEVGELFF. The CDR3 DNA follows: TGTGCCAGCAGCTTAGAGGTCGGGGAGCTGTTTTTT.

The genes are TRBV11-2 and TRBJ2-7; D not certain. V was clipped by 0 bases and J by 3 bases, with 6 bases between them. There are 13 residues in the CDR3. CDR1 is SGHAT, CDR2 FQNNGV, per germline. CDR3 region: CASSLDFGYEQYF. As DNA, the CDR3 is TGTGCCAGCAGCTTAGATTTCGGCTACGAGCAGTACTTC. Using reference TRBV11-2 and TRBJ2-7 for the parts outside the CDR3, the full variable domain is EAGVAQSPRYKIIEKRQSVAFWCNPISGHATLYWYQQILGQGPKLLIQFQNNGVVDDSQLPKDRFSAERLKGVDSTLKIQPAKLEDSAVYLCASSLDFGYEQYFGPGTRLTVT.

This clonotype was observed a few times. V gene TRBV5-1 combines with J gene TRBJ2-7; D unclear. The germline V gene has CDR1 SGHRS and CDR2 YFSETQ. Trimming removed 0 bases from V and 3 bases from J, with 13 bases in between. The length of the CDR3 is 15 residues. The CDR3 DNA sequence: TGCGCCAGCAGCTTGGTCCCTGACCTAAACTACGAGCAGTACTTC. Translated, it gives CASSLVPDLNYEQYF.

This clonotype was observed a few times. V gene TRBV2 combines with J gene TRBJ1-3, with D perhaps matching TRBD1 (5 bases). The germline gives CDR1 SNHLY, CDR2 FYNNEI. With 7 bases removed from V and 4 bases from J, the gap between germline ends came to 17 bases. This CDR3 region has 15 residues. The DNA for the CDR3 is TGTGCCAGCAACAACGTTCTGACAGCGGGAAACACCATATATTTT. Translating gives CASNNVLTAGNTIYF.

V usage is TRBV5-6 and J usage is TRBJ1-5, with D tentatively TRBD1 (5 bases). Germline CDR1 reads SGHDT; CDR2 reads YYEEEE. V dropped 0 bases and J dropped 6 bases, with 13 bases sitting between them. CDR3 length: 15 amino acids. The CDR3 protein is CASSLGQGGFQPQHF. CDR3 DNA sequence: TGTGCCAGCAGCTTGGGGCAGGGCGGCTTTCAGCCCCAGCATTTT.

This clonotype was picked up many times. This chain links TRBV5-1 with TRBJ1-2; D is ambiguous. The V gene lost 0 bases and the J gene lost 0 bases, with 9 bases spanning the gap. CDR3 size: 15 residues. Germline CDR1 SGHRS, CDR2 YFSETQ. The CDR3, as DNA: TGCGCCAGCAGCTTGGGCCGGAGCTCTAACTATGGCTACACCTTC. This encodes CASSLGRSSNYGYTF.

Only a few counts were recorded for this clonotype. The chain has TRBV20-1 and TRBJ1-5, with TRBD1 as a possible D gene (5 bases). Germline CDR1 and CDR2: DFQATT and SNEGSKA (reference sequence). This CDR3 is 16 amino acids long. V lost 0 bases to trimming and J lost 6 bases, with 18 bases between them. This CDR3 is CSARDVGEGTGQPQHF. The CDR3 DNA sequence: TGCAGTGCTAGAGATGTAGGAGAGGGGACGGGTCAGCCCCAGCATTTT.

This clonotype turned up a few times. This chain joins TRBV12-3 or TRBV12-4 and TRBJ1-2, with 8 bases fitting TRBD1. Unmatched junction bases numbered 15, after V lost 7 bases and J lost 8 bases. The CDR3 covers 15 residues. CDR3 protein: CASTHPIQGVKGYTF. The DNA of the CDR3 is TGTGCCAGCACCCATCCCATACAGGGGGTTAAGGGCTACACCTTC.

J is TRBJ2-1 and V is TRBV27, with 8 bases fitting TRBD1. J was trimmed by 6 bases and V by 5 bases; bases with no gene match: 9. The germline CDR1 and CDR2 sequences are MNHEY and SMNVEV (reference sequence). This CDR3 is 15 amino acids long. DNA for the CDR3: TGTGCCAGCAGTATCCGGGACAGGACACGCAATGAGCAGTTCTTC. Its protein product is CASSIRDRTRNEQFF.

The V call is TRBV4-3, the J call TRBJ1-6; D possibly corresponds to TRBD1 (6 bases). The CDR3 consists of 16 residues. The germline V gene has CDR1 LGHNA and CDR2 YSLEER. V lost 1 base and J lost 7, with 14 bases in between. CDR3 sequence: CASSQAWGQVNSPLHF. In DNA, the CDR3 is TGCGCCAGCAGCCAAGCATGGGGGCAGGTGAATTCACCCCTCCACTTT.